This passage covers 9 T cell receptor beta chains from one sample sequenced in a study of a mutant IDH1 vaccine in newly diagnosed glioma listed by TCRdb under 2021. The time point label of this sample denotes: week 35, safety follow-up. Each vaccine dose, consisting of 300 ug of a 20-mer mutant IDH1 peptide in Montanide, was administered subcutaneously with topical imiquimod. Library prep was done by the immunoSEQ multiplex PCR assay. TCRdb mirrors the immuneACCESS table, restricted to in-frame sequences. Some clones are absent from its copies; in checked studies, under half trace to an unresolved V gene, and the reason for the others is unknown. Within this sample are 73,000 or so clones, with 80% to 85% of them counted one time only. The biggest ten clones account for approximately 12% of the sample. These receptors have no identified antigens. Source: PBMCs, taken from a glioma patient whose treatment included an IDH1 peptide vaccine. The receptors were sampled from a man between 18 and 35 years old with glioma.

The V call is TRBV19, the J call TRBJ2-1; D perhaps matches TRBD1 (6 bases). V was trimmed by 5 bases and J by 7 bases, leaving 12 bases between them. Germline V gene sequence: CDR1 LNHDA, CDR2 SQIVND (reference sequence). CDR3 length: 13 amino acids. CDR3 nucleotide sequence: TGTGCCAGTAGTTTGGGGGCCGGGAATGAGCAGTTCTTC. Protein product: CASSLGAGNEQFF.

The chain combines TRBV7-9 with TRBJ1-5, with D hard to call. V dropped 1 base and J dropped 4 bases, with 2 bases sitting between them. The V gene's germline CDR1 is SEHNR and CDR2 FQNEAQ (reference sequence). This CDR3 is 12 amino acids long. CDR3 residues: CASSLGNQPQHF. CDR3 in DNA: TGTGCCAGCAGCTTAGGGAATCAGCCCCAGCATTTT.

The chain couples TRBV5-1 to TRBJ2-2, with no clear D. The CDR3 spans 13 residues. The germline V gene encodes CDR1 SGHRS and CDR2 YFSETQ. V lost 0 bases and J 5 bases, leaving 5 bases between the germline ends. CDR3 sequence (DNA): TGCGCCAGCAGCTTGGAAGGGACCGGGGAGCTGTTTTTT. Its protein product is CASSLEGTGELFF.

This chain links TRBV29-1 with TRBJ2-6, with D possibly matching TRBD2 (7 bases). Germline CDR1 is SQVTM and CDR2 is ANQGSEA. The ends were cut back, 6 bases at V and 2 bases at J, with 11 bases in the middle. The CDR3 covers 14 residues. The CDR3 DNA sequence: TGCAGCGTCGAGGGGGGGACTGGGGCCAACGTCCTGACTTTC. This sequence encodes CSVEGGTGANVLTF.

The rearrangement joins TRBV20-1 to TRBJ2-5; D is unresolved. V lost 3 bases, J lost 1 base, and 3 bases lay in between. The CDR3 is made up of 11 amino acids. Germline CDR1 reads DFQATT; CDR2 reads SNEGSKA (reference sequence). The CDR3: CSASTQETQYF. The CDR3, as DNA: TGCAGTGCTAGTACCCAAGAGACCCAGTACTTC.

The V call is TRBV2, the J call TRBJ2-5; D is possibly TRBD2 (5 bases). This CDR3 region has 15 residues. Trimming took 4 bases from V and 3 from J, leaving 15 bases between them. CDR1 and CDR2 (germline): SNHLY, FYNNEI. CDR3 sequence: CASSGDYLGKETQYF. The CDR3 DNA reads TGTGCCAGCAGTGGAGACTACCTGGGTAAAGAGACCCAGTACTTC.

The chain links TRBV5-1 to TRBJ2-5; possible D gene TRBD1, 6 bases. CDR3 length: 17 residues. V lost 1 base and J lost 2, with 18 bases in between. Looked up from germline, CDR1 is SGHRS and CDR2 is YFSETQ. As DNA, the CDR3 is TGCGCCAGCAGCTTGATGCCCAACGTACAGGGACAAGAGACCCAGTACTTC. Amino acids: CASSLMPNVQGQETQYF.

The chain couples TRBV4-2 to TRBJ2-7; D is undetermined. This CDR3 region has 13 residues. The V gene's germline CDR1 is LGHNA and CDR2 YNFKEQ. The V and J ends lost 4 bases and 3 bases respectively, with 10 bases between them. CDR3 DNA: TGTGCCAGCAGCCCACCCGACCACTACGAGCAGTACTTC. Translating gives CASSPPDHYEQYF.

The V and J genes are TRBV5-4 and TRBJ2-3, with D possibly being TRBD1 (7 bases). Germline values: CDR1 SGHNT, CDR2 YYREEE (reference sequence). The V end lost 0 bases, the J end lost 4 bases, and 15 bases lay between the germline ends. This CDR3 contains 16 residues. The CDR3 loop is CASSLEEGATADTQYF. CDR3 in DNA: TGTGCCAGCAGCTTGGAGGAGGGGGCCACGGCAGATACGCAGTATTTT.